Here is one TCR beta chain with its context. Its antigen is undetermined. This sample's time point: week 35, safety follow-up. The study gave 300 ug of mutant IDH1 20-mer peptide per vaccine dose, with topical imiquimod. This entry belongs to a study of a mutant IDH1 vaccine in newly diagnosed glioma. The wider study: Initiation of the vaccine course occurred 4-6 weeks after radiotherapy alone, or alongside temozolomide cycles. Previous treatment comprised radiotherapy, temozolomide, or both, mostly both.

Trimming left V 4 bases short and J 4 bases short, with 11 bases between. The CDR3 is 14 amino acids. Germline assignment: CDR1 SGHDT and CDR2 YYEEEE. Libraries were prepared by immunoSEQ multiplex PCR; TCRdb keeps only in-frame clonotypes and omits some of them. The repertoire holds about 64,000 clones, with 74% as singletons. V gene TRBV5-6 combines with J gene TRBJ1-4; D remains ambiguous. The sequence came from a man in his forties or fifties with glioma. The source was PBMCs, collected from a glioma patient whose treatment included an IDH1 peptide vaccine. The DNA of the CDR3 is TGTGCCAGCAGCCGGACGGGGTTTAATGAAAAACTGTTTTTT. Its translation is CASSRTGFNEKLFF.